The clone carrying this TCR beta chain was recorded a few times. Produced via immunoSEQ multiplex PCR; TCRdb's table is partial and in-frame only. The repertoire holds some 73,000 clones, over 65% seen once, with roughly a tenth in the top ten. This sample was included in a study of radiotherapy plus CTLA-4 blockade in lung cancer. The sequence derives from a human donor with non-small cell lung cancer whose response to radiotherapy plus ipilimumab could not be evaluated. This sample comprised peripheral blood, obtained from a patient treated with radiotherapy plus ipilimumab.

The CDR3 loop reads CASSSLTTGELFF. The CDR3 DNA reads TGTGCCAGCAGCTCCCTAACCACCGGGGAGCTGTTTTTT. The chain joins TRBV7-6 to TRBJ2-2; D ambiguous. The CDR3 is 13 residues long. Germline CDR1 SGHVS, CDR2 FNYEAQ. V was clipped by 4 bases and J by 4 bases, with 7 bases between them.